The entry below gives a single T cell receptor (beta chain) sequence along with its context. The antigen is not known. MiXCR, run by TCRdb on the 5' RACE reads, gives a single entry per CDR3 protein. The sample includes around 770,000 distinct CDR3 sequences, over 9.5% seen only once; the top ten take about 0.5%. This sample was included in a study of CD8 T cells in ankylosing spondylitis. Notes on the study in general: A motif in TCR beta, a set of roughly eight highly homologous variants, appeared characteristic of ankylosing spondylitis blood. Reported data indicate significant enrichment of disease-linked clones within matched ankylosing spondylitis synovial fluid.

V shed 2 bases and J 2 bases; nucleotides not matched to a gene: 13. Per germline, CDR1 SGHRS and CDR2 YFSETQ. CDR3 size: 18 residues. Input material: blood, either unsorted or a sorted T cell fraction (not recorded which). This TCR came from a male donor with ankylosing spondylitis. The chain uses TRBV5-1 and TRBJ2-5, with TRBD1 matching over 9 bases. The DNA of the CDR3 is TGCGCCAGCAGCTTCACTGGACAGGGGACCCTGCGGCAAGAGACCCAGTACTTC. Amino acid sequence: CASSFTGQGTLRQETQYF.